This T cell receptor beta chain was observed in a study of response to subunit inactivated influenza vaccine. TCRdb called the RT-PCR reads again in MiXCR, with one record for every CDR3 protein. The sample includes a few hundred thousand distinct CDR3 sequences, less than 25% of them seen just once. Study results and limitations: Authors suggested each seasonal influenza vaccination recruits few new T cells.

Worth noting for this clonotype: Its matching antigen is unknown.

Germline-derived CDR1 and CDR2 are SGHNT and YYREEE (reference sequence). This CDR3 spans 15 amino acids. The ends were cut back, 4 bases at V and 0 bases at J, with 11 bases in the middle. The V gene is TRBV5-4, the J gene TRBJ1-5; perhaps TRBD1 as D (5 bases). The starting material was PBMCs from blood, obtained approximately 20 months after vaccination. This clonotype was sampled from a man aged 45 to 75 who received an inactivated influenza vaccine. The CDR3 protein is CASSAGPNSNQPQHF. Written as DNA, the CDR3 is TGTGCCAGCAGCGCGGGACCCAATAGCAATCAGCCCCAGCATTTT.